The present T cell receptor beta chain was sequenced within a study of blood T cells in healthy people across ages. Germline CDR1 reads MNHEY; CDR2 reads SVGEGT. The CDR3 is made up of 13 amino acids. Trimming shortened V by 6 bases and J by 4 bases, and 12 bases separated the two germline ends. No fewer than 7 million PBMCs went into each sample. Alongside a J-beta primer mix, a sample-barcoded 5' primer served in a second PCR lasting about 7 to 11 cycles. A single record per CDR3 protein comes from TCRdb applying MiXCR to the 5' RACE reads. The sample has 700,000 to 850,000 distinct CDR3 sequences, about 34% seen once; the top ten hold 13%.

The specimen was blood. This receptor was taken from a man aged 18 to 30 in good health. The rearrangement joins TRBV6-2 or TRBV6-3 to TRBJ1-2, with no clear D. The CDR3 DNA reads as TGTGCCAGCAGCGGGCCCCTAAGCTATGGCTACACCTTC. It specifies CASSGPLSYGYTF.